One sample yielded the 28 T cell receptor beta chains listed below, sequenced in a study of shared clonotypes between healthy human individuals. The repertoire was sequenced with immunoSEQ multiplex PCR; TCRdb's copy has only in-frame clones and lacks some. The sample has over a million clones; roughly 97% are singletons. Sequencing was done on a sample of naive CD4+ T cells sorted from blood. As to subset: CD45RA+ positively selected. These receptors were collected from a man aged 30 to 39 in good health.

V and J are TRBV5-1 and TRBJ2-3; possibly TRBD1 or TRBD2 for D (5 bases each). This CDR3 contains 15 residues. Trimming removed 4 bases at V and 2 bases at J, with 14 bases between. The germline gives CDR1 SGHRS, CDR2 YFSETQ. The CDR3 sequence: CASSRGRIATDTQYF. The CDR3 DNA reads TGCGCCAGCAGCCGGGGACGGATCGCCACAGATACGCAGTATTTT. Combining the CDR3 with reference TRBV5-1 and TRBJ2-3 gives the whole variable domain KAGVTQTPRYLIKTRGQQVTLSCSPISGHRSVSWYQQTPGQGLQFLFEYFSETQRNKGNFPGRFSGRQFSNSRSEMNVSTLELGDSALYLCASSRGRIATDTQYFGPGTRLTVL.

This chain links TRBV5-6 with TRBJ1-1; no firm D call. V gave up 4 bases and J gave up 0 bases, with 13 bases separating them. This CDR3 comprises 15 residues. Germline CDR1 SGHDT, CDR2 YYEEEE. The CDR3 here is CASSLVPSLNTEAFF. CDR3 sequence (DNA): TGTGCCAGCAGCCTTGTGCCGAGTTTGAACACTGAAGCTTTCTTT.

The chain couples TRBV5-4 to TRBJ2-7; 8 nucleotides line up with TRBD2. The CDR3 has 17 amino acids. CDR1 and CDR2 from the germline V gene are SGHNT and YYREEE (reference sequence). V trimming: 0 bases; J trimming: 5 bases; junction bases outside the gene matches: 13. The CDR3 spells CASSLAGGGNMEDEQYF. The CDR3 nucleotides read TGTGCCAGCAGCTTGGCCGGGGGGGGAAATATGGAAGACGAGCAGTACTTC.

This chain joins TRBV19 and TRBJ1-5, with D possibly being TRBD1 (5 bases). V lost 5 bases and J lost 5, with 10 bases in between. Per germline, CDR1 LNHDA and CDR2 SQIVND (reference sequence). The CDR3 is made up of 13 amino acids. This chain's CDR3 is CASSPRGDQPQHF. In DNA, the CDR3 is TGTGCCAGTAGTCCCCGGGGCGATCAGCCCCAGCATTTT. Full variable domain (outside the CDR3, taken from reference TRBV19 and TRBJ1-5): DGGITQSPKYLFRKEGQNVTLSCEQNLNHDAMYWYRQDPGQGLRLIYYSQIVNDFQKGDIAEGYSVSREKKESFPLTVTSAQKNPTAFYLCASSPRGDQPQHFGDGTRLSIL.

The chain couples TRBV29-1 to TRBJ1-3; D unresolved. This CDR3 has 13 residues. Trimming took off 7 bases at V and 0 bases at J, with 10 bases between the two ends. Germline CDR1 and CDR2: SQVTM and ANQGSEA. CDR3 nucleotide sequence: TGCAGCGCGACAACTAACTCTGGAAACACCATATATTTT. Protein: CSATTNSGNTIYF.

The chain is built from TRBV5-6 and TRBJ2-7; TRBD2 aligns across 12 bases. This CDR3 is built from 16 residues. The V gene end was trimmed by 2 bases and the J gene end by 7 bases; junction bases not matched to a gene: 10. Germline lookup yields CDR1 SGHDT and CDR2 YYEEEE. CDR3 DNA sequence: TGTGCCAGCAGCTTCCGGACTAGCGGGAAGGTTTCGGAGCAGTACTTC. It yields the protein CASSFRTSGKVSEQYF.

This clone has more than one count but fewer than ten. The V gene is TRBV2, the J gene TRBJ1-2, with D perhaps matching TRBD1 (5 bases). This CDR3 comprises 14 residues. Germline V CDR1 and CDR2: SNHLY, FYNNEI. V was pared by 6 bases and J by 8 bases, with 19 bases between. The CDR3 DNA sequence: TGTGCCAGCAGGGGTGACAGCCTGCTCCCCGGCTACACCTTC. Its translation is CASRGDSLLPGYTF.

The CDR3 loop is CASSKGGFSYNEQFF. DNA for the CDR3: TGTGCCAGCAGCAAAGGGGGTTTCTCCTACAATGAGCAGTTCTTC. The chain uses TRBV7-9 and TRBJ2-1, with D perhaps TRBD1 (6 bases). The CDR3 covers 15 residues. Germline-derived CDR1 and CDR2 are SEHNR and FQNEAQ (reference sequence). The V gene lost 5 bases and the J gene lost 0 bases, with 11 bases spanning the gap.

The chain joins TRBV28 to TRBJ2-7; tentatively, D is TRBD1 or TRBD2 (5 bases each). Trimming shortened V by 6 bases and J by 6 bases, and 18 bases separated the two germline ends. Germline CDR1 reads MDHEN; CDR2 reads SYDVKM. CDR3 size: 14 residues. Here the CDR3 reads CASRPGPLAGEQYF. The DNA for the CDR3 is TGTGCCAGCAGACCGGGACCCCTTGCGGGCGAGCAGTACTTC.

The V call is TRBV5-1, the J call TRBJ1-1; D is possibly TRBD1 (5 bases). This CDR3 spans 15 amino acids. Germline V gene data show CDR1 as SGHRS and CDR2 as YFSETQ. The germline V and J ends were trimmed by 4 bases and 0 bases, with 13 bases remaining between them. CDR3 in amino acids: CASSRIRAMNTEAFF. The DNA of the CDR3 is TGCGCCAGCAGCCGCATCAGGGCTATGAACACTGAAGCTTTCTTT.

The V and J genes are TRBV18 and TRBJ2-5; 11 bases agree with TRBD2. The CDR3 extends over 17 amino acids. The germline gives CDR1 KGHSH, CDR2 LQKENI. The junction had 14 bases not matched to a gene; V was cut back by 6 bases and J by 5 bases. In DNA, the CDR3 is TGTGCCAGCTCGTCTACTAGCGGGAGTTGGGTACGGGAGACCCAGTACTTC. Translation gives CASSSTSGSWVRETQYF.

The chain links TRBV9 to TRBJ2-5; D call uncertain. The CDR3 runs to 17 residues. Germline-derived CDR1 and CDR2 are SGDLS and YYNGEE. The V end was cut by 0 bases, the J end by 2 bases, with 17 bases between. The CDR3 region is CASSVGSPGSPQETQYF. CDR3 nucleotides: TGTGCCAGCAGCGTAGGGAGCCCCGGATCGCCACAAGAGACCCAGTACTTC.

The chain is built from TRBV6-5 and TRBJ2-1; D remains ambiguous. The V and J ends lost 0 bases and 3 bases respectively, with 6 bases between them. Germline V gene lookup returns CDR1 MNHEY and CDR2 SVGAGI. The CDR3 is 14 residues long. The CDR3 DNA is TGTGCCAGCAGTTACTCCGAAAGCTACAATGAGCAGTTCTTC. Protein: CASSYSESYNEQFF.

The V and J genes are TRBV7-2 and TRBJ2-5; D is ambiguous. This CDR3 has 11 residues. The V end lost 5 bases, the J end lost 4 bases, and 5 bases lay between the germline ends. Germline V gene data show CDR1 as SGHTA and CDR2 as FQGNSA. The CDR3 region is CASSGRETQYF. DNA for the CDR3: TGTGCCAGCAGCGGAAGAGAGACCCAGTACTTC.

The chain carries TRBV19 and TRBJ2-1; D is perhaps TRBD2 (6 bases). This CDR3 is 17 amino acids long. Between the trimmed V and J ends, which lost 6 bases and 0 bases, there was a span of 18 bases. Looked up from germline, CDR1 is LNHDA and CDR2 is SQIVND (reference sequence). CDR3 amino acids: CASRALGTFSSYNEQFF. CDR3 DNA: TGTGCCAGTAGAGCCCTGGGGACTTTCAGCTCCTACAATGAGCAGTTCTTC.

V gene TRBV7-9 combines with J gene TRBJ1-2; D unclear. Between the trimmed V and J ends, which lost 5 bases and 1 base, there was a span of 20 bases. The CDR3 runs to 17 residues. The germline V gene has CDR1 SEHNR and CDR2 FQNEAQ (reference sequence). The CDR3 DNA follows: TGTGCCAGCAGCCCTACTACGCGTTCCCAGTTTAACTATGGCTACACCTTC. This sequence encodes CASSPTTRSQFNYGYTF.

This clone was found a few times. This chain links TRBV28 with TRBJ2-1; a possible D gene is TRBD2 (5 bases). CDR3 length equals 15 residues. The germline V and J ends were trimmed by 7 bases and 2 bases, with 15 bases remaining between them. Germline V gene data show CDR1 as MDHEN and CDR2 as SYDVKM. CDR3 loop: CASTTVGRPYNEQFF. CDR3 sequence (DNA): TGTGCCAGCACCACCGTGGGGAGACCCTACAATGAGCAGTTCTTC.

The genes are TRBV28 and TRBJ2-5; no definite D call. Germline V lookup: CDR1 MDHEN, CDR2 SYDVKM. The CDR3 extends over 14 amino acids. V lost 2 bases and J 5 bases, leaving 12 bases between the germline ends. The CDR3 region is CASSLGRLLETQYF. DNA of the CDR3: TGTGCCAGCAGTTTAGGACGCTTGCTGGAGACCCAGTACTTC.

CDR3 DNA sequence: TGCGCCAGCACCTTCGGTCCGGGGGCCGGGGCCAACGTCCTGACTTTC. Protein product: CASTFGPGAGANVLTF. The rearrangement joins TRBV5-1 to TRBJ2-6, with D perhaps being TRBD1 or TRBD2 (6 bases each). V was trimmed by 6 bases and J by 4 bases, leaving 17 bases between them. This CDR3 contains 16 residues. The germline gives CDR1 SGHRS, CDR2 YFSETQ.

Points on this clone: Other nucleotide sequences from this sample produce the same CDR3. The chain combines TRBV9 with TRBJ2-1; the D is unclear. This CDR3 contains 15 residues. Germline V gene lookup returns CDR1 SGDLS and CDR2 YYNGEE. The V and J ends lost 0 bases and 1 base respectively, with 8 bases between them. CDR3 residues: CASSVVGRSYNEQFF. CDR3 nucleotide sequence: TGTGCCAGCAGCGTAGTCGGCCGATCCTACAATGAGCAGTTCTTC. Together with reference TRBV9 and TRBJ2-1, the CDR3 gives the full variable domain: DSGVTQTPKHLITATGQRVTLRCSPRSGDLSVYWYQQSLDQGLQFLIQYYNGEERAKGNILERFSAQQFPDLHSELNLSSLELGDSALYFCASSVVGRSYNEQFFGPGTRLTVL.

This clone came up a few times. CDR3 bases: TGCGCCAGCAGCCCAGACAGGGGCGCTGAAGCTTTCTTT. Residues: CASSPDRGAEAFF. The V and J genes are TRBV5-1 and TRBJ1-1, with 8 bases identical to TRBD1. Germline CDR1 SGHRS, CDR2 YFSETQ. This CDR3 has 13 residues. V lost 4 bases, J lost 6 bases, and 5 bases stayed unmatched.

The rearrangement links TRBV28 to TRBJ1-2; no clear D gene. This CDR3 is built from 14 residues. The V and J ends lost 6 bases and 7 bases respectively, with 18 bases between them. Germline V gene lookup returns CDR1 MDHEN and CDR2 SYDVKM. The CDR3 sequence is CASRRPGRVGGYTF. The DNA of the CDR3 is TGTGCCAGCAGGCGGCCGGGCCGGGTTGGTGGCTACACCTTC.

The rearrangement links TRBV11-2 to TRBJ2-3; 14 nucleotides line up with TRBD2. Germline CDR1 and CDR2: SGHAT and FQNNGV. The CDR3 runs to 17 residues. The junction had 7 bases not matched to a gene; V was cut back by 6 bases and J by 2 bases. Written as DNA, the CDR3 is TGTGCCAGCAGGAGAGGGACTAGCGGGAGTATCACAGATACGCAGTATTTT. This gives the protein CASRRGTSGSITDTQYF. The variable domain in full, with the rest retrieved from reference TRBV11-2 and TRBJ2-3, is EAGVAQSPRYKIIEKRQSVAFWCNPISGHATLYWYQQILGQGPKLLIQFQNNGVVDDSQLPKDRFSAERLKGVDSTLKIQPAKLEDSAVYLCASRRGTSGSITDTQYFGPGTRLTVL.

This chain joins TRBV5-1 and TRBJ2-7, with a tentative D call TRBD1 (6 bases). The CDR3 sequence is 14 residues long. V lost 2 bases and J 2 bases, leaving 11 bases between the germline ends. CDR1 is SGHRS and CDR2 is YFSETQ in the germline V gene. CDR3 loop: CASSLQGRAYEQYF. The CDR3 DNA reads as TGCGCCAGCAGCTTACAGGGTAGGGCCTACGAGCAGTACTTC.

The CDR3 loop is CAISPRDRYNEQFF. The CDR3 region has the DNA TGTGCCATCAGCCCCCGGGACCGTTACAATGAGCAGTTCTTC. The chain employs TRBV10-3 and TRBJ2-1; either TRBD1 or TRBD2 may supply D (5 bases each). Germline V CDR1 and CDR2: ENHRY, SYGVKD. The V end was cut by 6 bases, the J end by 4 bases, with 13 bases between. This CDR3 spans 14 amino acids.

The chain carries TRBV29-1 and TRBJ1-1; no definite D call. The CDR3 loop spans 14 amino acids. Germline-derived CDR1 and CDR2 are SQVTM and ANQGSEA. V was shortened by 1 base and J by 1 base, with 10 bases between the two germline ends. CDR3 in DNA: TGCAGCGTTGAAGGGCGCGCCGGGAACACTGAAGCTTTCTTT. Translation: CSVEGRAGNTEAFF.

This clone was seen once. The sample holds other DNA sequences that translate to the same CDR3. The chain joins TRBV4-3 to TRBJ2-1; 7 bases map to TRBD2. The CDR3 is made up of 15 amino acids. V was pared by 1 base and J by 3 bases, with 3 bases of the junction left unmatched. Per the germline V gene, CDR1 is LGHNA and CDR2 is YSLEER. The CDR3 reads CASSQGGGSYNEQFF. As DNA, the CDR3 is TGCGCCAGCAGCCAAGGGGGCGGGAGCTACAATGAGCAGTTCTTC.

This rearrangement joins TRBV10-3 to TRBJ2-7; tentatively, D is TRBD1 (6 bases). Germline V gene data show CDR1 as ENHRY and CDR2 as SYGVKD. CDR3 length: 15 residues. Trimming pared 6 bases from V and 7 bases from J, leaving 22 bases between. The CDR3 region has the DNA TGTGCCATCAGAGGCCTAACACAGGGAGCTTCTGAGCAGTACTTC. Translation gives CAIRGLTQGASEQYF.